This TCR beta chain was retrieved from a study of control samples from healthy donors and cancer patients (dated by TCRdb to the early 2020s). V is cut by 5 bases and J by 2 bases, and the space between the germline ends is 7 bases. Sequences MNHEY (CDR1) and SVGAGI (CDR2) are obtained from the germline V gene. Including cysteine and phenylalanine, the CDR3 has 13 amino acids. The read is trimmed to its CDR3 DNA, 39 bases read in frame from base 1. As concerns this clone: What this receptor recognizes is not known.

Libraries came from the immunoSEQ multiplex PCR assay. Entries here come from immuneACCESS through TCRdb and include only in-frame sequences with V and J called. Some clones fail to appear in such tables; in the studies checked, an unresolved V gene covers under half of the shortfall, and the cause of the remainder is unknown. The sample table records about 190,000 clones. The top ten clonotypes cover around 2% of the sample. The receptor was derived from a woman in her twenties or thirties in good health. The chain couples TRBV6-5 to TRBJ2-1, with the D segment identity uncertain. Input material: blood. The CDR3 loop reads CASSLNTYNEQFF. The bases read TGTGCCAGCAGTCTTAACACCTACAATGAGCAGTTCTTC.